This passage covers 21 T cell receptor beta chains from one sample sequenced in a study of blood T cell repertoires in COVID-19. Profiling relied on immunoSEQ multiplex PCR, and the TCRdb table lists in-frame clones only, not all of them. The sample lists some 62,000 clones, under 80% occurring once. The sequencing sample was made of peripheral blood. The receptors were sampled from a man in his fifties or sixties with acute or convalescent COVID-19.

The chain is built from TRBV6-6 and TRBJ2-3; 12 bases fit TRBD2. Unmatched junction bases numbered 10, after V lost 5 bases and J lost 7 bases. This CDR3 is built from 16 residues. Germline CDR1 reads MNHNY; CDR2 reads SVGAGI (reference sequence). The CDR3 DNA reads TGTGCCAGCAGTAAACTACTAGCGGGAGGTACACATACGCAGTATTTT. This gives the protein CASSKLLAGGTHTQYF.

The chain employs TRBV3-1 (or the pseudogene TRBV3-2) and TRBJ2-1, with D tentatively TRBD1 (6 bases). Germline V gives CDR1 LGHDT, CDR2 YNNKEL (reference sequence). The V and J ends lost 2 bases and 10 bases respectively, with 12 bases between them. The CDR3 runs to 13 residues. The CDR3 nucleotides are TGTGCCAGCAGCCAACCCCGAGGGACAGAGCAGTTCTTC. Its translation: CASSQPRGTEQFF.

The CDR3 nucleotides read TGTGCCAGCAGCCATAGCGGGAGGTCCGATGAGCAGTTCTTC. It translates to CASSHSGRSDEQFF. The V gene is TRBV7-9, the J gene TRBJ2-1, with 10 bases identical to TRBD2. Germline V gene lookup returns CDR1 SEHNR and CDR2 FQNEAQ (reference sequence). Germline trimming cut 5 bases from V and 8 bases from J; bases unmatched to any gene: 6. This CDR3 has 14 residues.

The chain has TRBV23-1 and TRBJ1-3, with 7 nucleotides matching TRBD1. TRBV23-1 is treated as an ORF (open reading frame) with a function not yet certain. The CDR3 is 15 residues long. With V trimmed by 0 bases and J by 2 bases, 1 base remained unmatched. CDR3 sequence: CASSQSTGTGNTIYF. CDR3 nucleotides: TGCGCCAGCAGTCAATCGACAGGGACTGGAAACACCATATATTTT.

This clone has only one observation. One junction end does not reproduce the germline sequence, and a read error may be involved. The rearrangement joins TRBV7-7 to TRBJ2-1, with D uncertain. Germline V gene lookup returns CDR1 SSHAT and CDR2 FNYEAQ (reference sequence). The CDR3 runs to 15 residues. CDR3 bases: TGTGCTAGCAGCTTAGGTGTAGGAGATTACAATGAGCAGTTCTTC. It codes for CASSLGVGDYNEQFF.

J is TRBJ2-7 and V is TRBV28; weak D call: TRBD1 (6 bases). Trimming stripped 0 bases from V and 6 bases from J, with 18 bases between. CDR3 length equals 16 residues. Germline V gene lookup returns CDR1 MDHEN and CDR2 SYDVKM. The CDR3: CASSLWFGGQGLEQYF. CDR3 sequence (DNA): TGTGCCAGCAGTTTATGGTTTGGGGGACAAGGCCTCGAGCAGTACTTC.

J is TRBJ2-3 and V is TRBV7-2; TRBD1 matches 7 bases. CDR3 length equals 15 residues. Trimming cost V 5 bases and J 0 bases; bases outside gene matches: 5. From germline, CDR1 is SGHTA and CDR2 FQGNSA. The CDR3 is CASSQDRISTDTQYF. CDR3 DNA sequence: TGTGCCAGCAGCCAGGACAGGATTAGCACAGATACGCAGTATTTT.

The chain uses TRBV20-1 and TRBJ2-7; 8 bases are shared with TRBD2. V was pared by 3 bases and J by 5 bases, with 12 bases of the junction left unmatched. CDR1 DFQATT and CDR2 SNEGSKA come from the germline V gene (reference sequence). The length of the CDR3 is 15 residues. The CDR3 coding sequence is TGCAGTGCTAGTCTTGGTTCGGGAGGGCGCAACGAGCAGTACTTC. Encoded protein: CSASLGSGGRNEQYF.

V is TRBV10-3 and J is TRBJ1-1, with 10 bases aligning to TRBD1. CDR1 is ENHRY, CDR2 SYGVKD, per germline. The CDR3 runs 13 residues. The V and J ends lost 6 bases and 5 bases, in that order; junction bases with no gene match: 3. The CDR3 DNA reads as TGTGCCATCAGACCGGGACAGGGGACTGAAGCTTTCTTT. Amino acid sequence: CAIRPGQGTEAFF.

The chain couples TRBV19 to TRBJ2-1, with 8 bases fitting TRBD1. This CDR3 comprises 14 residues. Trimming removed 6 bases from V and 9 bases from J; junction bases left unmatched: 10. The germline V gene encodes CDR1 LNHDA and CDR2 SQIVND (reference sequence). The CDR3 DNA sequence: TGTGCCAGTAGGCCATGGACAGGGATTGGTGAGCAGTTCTTC. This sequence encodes CASRPWTGIGEQFF.

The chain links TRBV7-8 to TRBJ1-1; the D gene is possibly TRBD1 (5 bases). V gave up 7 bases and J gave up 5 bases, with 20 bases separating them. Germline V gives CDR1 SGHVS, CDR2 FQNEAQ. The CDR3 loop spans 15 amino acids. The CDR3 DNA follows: TGTGCCAGCACCTATGGGGCTGGGAAAGGTACTGAAGCTTTCTTT. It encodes CASTYGAGKGTEAFF.

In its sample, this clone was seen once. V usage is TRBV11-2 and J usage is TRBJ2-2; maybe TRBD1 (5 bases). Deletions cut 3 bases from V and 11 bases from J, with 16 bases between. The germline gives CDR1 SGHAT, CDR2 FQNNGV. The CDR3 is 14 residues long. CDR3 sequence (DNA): TGTGCCAGCAGCTTTCTTGCTTTTGACAGTGAGCTGTTTTTT. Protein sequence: CASSFLAFDSELFF.

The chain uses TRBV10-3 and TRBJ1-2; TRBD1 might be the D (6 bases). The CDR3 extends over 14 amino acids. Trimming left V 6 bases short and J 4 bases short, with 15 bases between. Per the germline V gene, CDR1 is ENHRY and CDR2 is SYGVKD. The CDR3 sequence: CAIREDSSSYGYTF. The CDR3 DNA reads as TGTGCCATCAGAGAGGACAGTTCCTCCTATGGCTACACCTTC.

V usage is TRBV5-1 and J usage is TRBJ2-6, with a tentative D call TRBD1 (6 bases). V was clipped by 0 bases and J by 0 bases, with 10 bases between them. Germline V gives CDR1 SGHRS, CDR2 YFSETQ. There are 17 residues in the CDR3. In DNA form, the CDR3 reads TGCGCCAGCAGCTTGGCCCTGGACAGCTCTGGGGCCAACGTCCTGACTTTC. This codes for CASSLALDSSGANVLTF.

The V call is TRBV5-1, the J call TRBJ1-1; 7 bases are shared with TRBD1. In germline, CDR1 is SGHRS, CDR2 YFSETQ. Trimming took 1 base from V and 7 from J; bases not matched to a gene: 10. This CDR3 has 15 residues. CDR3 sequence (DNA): TGCGCCAGCAGCTTGTCCGGGACAGCTAGTTATGAAGCTTTCTTT. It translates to CASSLSGTASYEAFF.

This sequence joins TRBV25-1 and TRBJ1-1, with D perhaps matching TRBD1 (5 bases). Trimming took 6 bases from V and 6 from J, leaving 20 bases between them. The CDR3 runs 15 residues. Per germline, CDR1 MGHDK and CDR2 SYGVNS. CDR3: CASRDPGRGDAEAFF. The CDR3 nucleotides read TGTGCCAGCAGGGACCCCGGGAGGGGTGACGCTGAAGCTTTCTTT.

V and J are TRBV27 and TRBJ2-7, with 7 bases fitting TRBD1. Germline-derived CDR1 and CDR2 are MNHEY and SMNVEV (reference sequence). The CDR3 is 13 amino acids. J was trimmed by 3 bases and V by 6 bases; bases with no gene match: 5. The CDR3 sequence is CASRATGSYEQYF. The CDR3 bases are TGTGCCAGCAGAGCGACAGGGAGCTACGAGCAGTACTTC.

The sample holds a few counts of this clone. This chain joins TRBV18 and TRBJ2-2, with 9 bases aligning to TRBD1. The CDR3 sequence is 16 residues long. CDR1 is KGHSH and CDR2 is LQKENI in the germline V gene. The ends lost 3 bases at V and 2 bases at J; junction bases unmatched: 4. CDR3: CASSPGTGTNTGELFF. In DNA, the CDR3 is TGTGCCAGCTCACCCGGGACAGGGACTAACACCGGGGAGCTGTTTTTT.

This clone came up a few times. The CDR3 is CASSQDKNNEQFF. The CDR3 nucleotides are TGTGCCAGCAGTCAGGACAAGAACAATGAGCAGTTCTTC. This rearrangement joins TRBV6-2 or TRBV6-3 to TRBJ2-1, with a weak D call TRBD1 (5 bases). V lost 5 bases and J 5 bases, leaving 10 bases between the germline ends. The germline CDR1 and CDR2 sequences are MNHEY and SVGEGT. This CDR3 has 13 amino acids.

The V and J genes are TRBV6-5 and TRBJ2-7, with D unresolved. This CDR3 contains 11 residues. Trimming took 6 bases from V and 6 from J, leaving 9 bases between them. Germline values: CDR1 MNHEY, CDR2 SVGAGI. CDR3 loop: CASSAKIEQYF. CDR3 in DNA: TGTGCCAGCAGCGCGAAAATCGAGCAGTACTTC.

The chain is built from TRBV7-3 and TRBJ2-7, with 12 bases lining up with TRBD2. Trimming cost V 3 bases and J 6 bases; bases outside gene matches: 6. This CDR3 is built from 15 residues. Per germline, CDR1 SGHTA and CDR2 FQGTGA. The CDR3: CASSLTGTSGSEQYF. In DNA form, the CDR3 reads TGTGCCAGCAGCTTGACCGGGACTAGCGGGTCCGAGCAGTACTTC.